This T cell receptor (beta chain) was documented in a study of T cell changes during pregnancy in multiple sclerosis. The table came from immunoSEQ multiplex PCR; TCRdb's copy has only in-frame clones and leaves some out. The repertoire consists of 20,000 to 25,000 clones, with approximately 90% occurring once and the leading ten covering 5% to 6%. CDR3 length: 13 amino acids. CDR1 is WNHNN, CDR2 SYGVQD, per germline (reference sequence). The V end was cut by 2 bases, the J end by 6 bases, with 7 bases between. The TCR originated in a female donor in good health, enrolled as a control in a pregnancy study. The chain carries TRBV10-1 and TRBJ2-2; tentatively, D is TRBD2 (6 bases). The sequencing used CD8+ T cells from peripheral blood mononuclear cells, collected in the second trimester of pregnancy. The CDR3 DNA sequence: TGCGCCAGCAGTGAGGGGGAGGCCGGGGAGCTGTTTTTT. Translated: CASSEGEAGELFF.